This is a list of T cell receptor beta chains from one sample in a study of low-dose radiotherapy and immunotherapy resistance in tumors. TCRdb reanalysed the reads using MiXCR and keeps one entry per CDR3 protein. Counted here are tens of thousands of distinct CDR3 sequences, around 17% occurring once; the ten biggest clones make up 2.5% to 3.5%. The sample here was PBMCs, taken before treatment. The source of these receptors is a male donor with prostate cancer. Each CDR3 is given with its conserved first and last residue. Each record gives: V gene, clone size, D gene, J gene, CDR3 DNA, CDR3 protein. A D gene is named only where the DNA matches it firmly. Clone size is not always given. Where it is, it says once, few, many or a class for expanded clones.

TRBV7-3	many	.	TRBJ2-3	TGTGCCAGCAGCTTAGGAGGGGCGGCAGATACGCAGTATTTT	CASSLGGAADTQYF
TRBV7-9	many	.	TRBJ2-5	TGTGCCAGCAGCCATAGGGACCAAGAGACCCAGTACTTC	CASSHRDQETQYF
TRBV7-2	many	.	TRBJ2-2	TGTGCCAGCAGCCTAGGACAGATTCTCACCGGGGAGCTGTTTTTT	CASSLGQILTGELFF
TRBV4-1	many	.	TRBJ1-3	TGCGCCAGCAGCCTCGCGGGGAGCTCTGGAAACACCATATATTTT	CASSLAGSSGNTIYF
TRBV6-9	many	.	TRBJ2-5	TGTGCCAGCAGAAGATTCCAGGGAGATGAAGAGACCCAGTACTTC	CASRRFQGDEETQYF
TRBV2	many	TRBD2	TRBJ2-7	TGTGCCAGCAGTGATTGGCTAGCGGGGGCTTTAGTCAGCGAGCAGTACTTC	CASSDWLAGALVSEQYF
TRBV27	few	.	TRBJ2-7	TGTGCCAGCAGTTTATGGGGCAGTTCCTACGAGCAGTACTTC	CASSLWGSSYEQYF
TRBV5-1	many	.	TRBJ2-6	TGCGCCAGCAGCTTGGATACTGGGGCCAACGTCCTGACTTTC	CASSLDTGANVLTF
TRBV5-8	many	.	TRBJ1-1	TGTGCCAGCAGCAAAGGCACAGGGCGTCGGACTGAAGCTTTCTTT	CASSKGTGRRTEAFF
TRBV12-3/TRBV12-4	few	TRBD1	TRBJ2-1	TGTGCCAGCAGTCCCCGGACAGGGGCGAAGGATGAGCAGTTCTTC	CASSPRTGAKDEQFF
TRBV3-1	many	TRBD2	TRBJ2-3	TGTGCCAGCAGCCAATTTAGCGGGGCACAAGATACGCAGTATTTT	CASSQFSGAQDTQYF
TRBV4-1	many	.	TRBJ1-4	TGCGCCAGCACAAAGGGGGCTAATGAAAAACTGTTTTTT	CASTKGANEKLFF
TRBV6-2/TRBV6-3	many	TRBD1	TRBJ2-7	TGTGCCAGTGGACAGGGATCCTACGAGCAGTACTTC	CASGQGSYEQYF
TRBV20-1	many	.	TRBJ2-7	TGCAGTGCTACGAACAGGGCAGTTGACTACGAGCAGTACTTC	CSATNRAVDYEQYF
TRBV3-1	many	TRBD1	TRBJ1-6	TGTGCCAGCAGCACACAGGGGACTTCACCCCTCCACTTT	CASSTQGTSPLHF
TRBV13	.	.	TRBJ2-2	.	CASSFLDRDTGELFFFFFFF
TRBV5-5	many	.	TRBJ2-5	TGTGCCAGCAGCCCCGGGAGTTCACCCCAAGAGACCCAGTACTTC	CASSPGSSPQETQYF
TRBV7-2	many	.	TRBJ2-3	TGTGCCAGCAGCTCCGACCTCCGCGGGACGGGCACAGATACGCAGTATTTT	CASSSDLRGTGTDTQYF
TRBV7-9	many	.	TRBJ2-1	TGTGCCAGCAGCCTCGACGGGGGAGCCAACAACGGCAATGAGCAGTTCTTC	CASSLDGGANNGNEQFF
TRBV7-2	many	TRBD1	TRBJ2-2	TGTGCCAGCAGCGGGATCAGGGGGCTTAACACCGGGGAGCTGTTTTTT	CASSGIRGLNTGELFF
TRBV27	many	.	TRBJ2-1	TGTGCCAGCAGCTTGGAGAGGGGGTATGAGCAGTTCTTC	CASSLERGYEQFF
TRBV3-1	many	.	TRBJ2-6	TGTGCCAGCAGCCAAGGGGCAGGGTCCGGGGCCAACGTCCTGACTTTC	CASSQGAGSGANVLTF
TRBV6-1	many	.	TRBJ2-7	TGTGCCAGCAGTGTTGCAGATCCTTACGAGCAGTACTTC	CASSVADPYEQYF
TRBV20-1	many	.	TRBJ2-7	TGCAGTGCTAGAGATAACTACGAGCAGTACTTC	CSARDNYEQYF
TRBV20-1	many	.	TRBJ2-2	TGCAGTGCTAGAGATAGGGCTTGGGAGTCCGGGGAGCTGTTTTTT	CSARDRAWESGELFF
TRBV30	many	.	TRBJ2-1	TGTGCCTGTGGACAGTCCTACAATGAGCAGTTCTTC	CACGQSYNEQFF
TRBV6-2/TRBV6-3	many	TRBD1	TRBJ2-5	TGTGCCAGCAGTTACTCGACGGGGGACAGGCAAGAGACCCAGTACTTC	CASSYSTGDRQETQYF
TRBV7-2	few	TRBD2	TRBJ2-1	TGTGCCAGCAGCCCTGGACTAGCGGGGCCTCAGGGTGAGCAGTTCTTC	CASSPGLAGPQGEQFF
TRBV29-1	many	.	TRBJ1-3	TGCAGCATATGGACAGCCGACTCTGGAAACACCATATATTTT	CSIWTADSGNTIYF
TRBV11-2	many	TRBD1	TRBJ1-2	TGTGCCAGCAGGTCGGGACAGGAAATCTATGGCTACACCTTC	CASRSGQEIYGYTF
TRBV10-3	once	TRBD2	TRBJ2-1	TGTGCCATCAGTGAGTCTTTCGGGGGGGCCCCCCCTTCAATTGGGCAGTTCTTC	CAISESFGGAPPSIGQFF
TRBV28	.	.	TRBJ2-7	TGTGCCGGCGGGGGCGAGGGGGCGGGGACGGGCTACGAGCAGTACTTC	CAGGGEGAGTGYEQYF
TRBV7-9	many	.	TRBJ2-7	TGTGCCAGCAGCGTCATGGTCGCGGTTCGGGTCCACGAGCAGTACTTC	CASSVMVAVRVHEQYF
TRBV6-8	once	.	TRBJ2-7	TGTGCCAGCCACGAGACGGGGGGCGCCCCTTACGAGCAGTACTTC	CASHETGGAPYEQYF
TRBV15	.	.	TRBJ2-5	TGTGCCACCAGCAGAGGGGGGAGTCGTGGGGGGACCCAAGAGACCCAGTACTTC	CATSRGGSRGGTQETQYF
TRBV12-3/TRBV12-4	.	.	TRBJ1-2	TGTGCCAGCAGCCCACGGGTCTGGGGGCAAAATGGCTACACCTTC	CASSPRVWGQNGYTF
TRBV21-1	many	.	TRBJ1-5	TGTGCCAGCAGCAACCCCGAGGAAATCTGGATGGGGGAGCAGCCCCAGCATTTT	CASSNPEEIWMGEQPQHF